These 31 T cell receptor beta chains originate from one sample sequenced in a study of T-cell reconstitution after alpha-beta-depleted transplantation in children. A library of TCRbeta sequences, prepared with unique molecular identifiers, was generated. TCRdb processed the PCR reads anew with MiXCR; each CDR3 protein has one entry. The table records 200,000 to 250,000 distinct CDR3 sequences, about 6.6% of them present only once. The sequenced sample was PBMCs, obtained before TCRalphabeta/CD19-depleted stem cell transplant. These TCRs come from a boy aged 2 to 10 with acute lymphoblastic leukemia, due to receive a stem cell transplant.

This clonotype was observed many times. This chain links TRBV6-2 or TRBV6-3 with TRBJ2-1; maybe TRBD1 (6 bases). V lost 4 bases, J lost 4 bases, and 11 bases lay in between. CDR3 size: 14 residues. Germline V gene sequence: CDR1 MNHEY, CDR2 SVGEGT. The CDR3 loop is CASSWQGRYNEQFF. CDR3 nucleotide sequence: TGTGCCAGCAGTTGGCAGGGGCGGTACAATGAGCAGTTCTTC.

The rearrangement joins TRBV28 to TRBJ2-7; D is unresolved. With 3 bases removed from V and 0 bases from J, the gap between germline ends came to 15 bases. In germline, CDR1 is MDHEN, CDR2 SYDVKM. The CDR3 is made up of 16 amino acids. The chain's CDR3 is CASSLTIGSGSYEQYF. DNA for the CDR3: TGTGCCAGCAGTTTGACCATCGGTTCGGGCTCCTACGAGCAGTACTTC.

This clonotype was seen at least ten times. CDR3 loop: CSAQSGSRITGELFF. Here the CDR3 DNA reads TGCAGTGCTCAAAGCGGGAGCCGGATCACCGGGGAGCTGTTTTTT. The chain carries TRBV20-1 and TRBJ2-2, with 8 positions matching TRBD2. The CDR3 sequence is 15 residues long. J lost 4 bases, V lost 5 bases, and 9 bases had no gene match. Germline V CDR1 and CDR2: DFQATT, SNEGSKA (reference sequence).

There are many counts of this clonotype. The chain couples TRBV9 to TRBJ2-1; D possibly corresponds to TRBD2 (6 bases). With 0 bases removed from V and 9 bases from J, the gap between germline ends came to 10 bases. The CDR3 totals 13 residues. Germline V gene data show CDR1 as SGDLS and CDR2 as YYNGEE. The CDR3 protein is CASSVEGGSEQFF. The CDR3, as DNA: TGTGCCAGCAGCGTAGAAGGAGGGAGTGAGCAGTTCTTC.

The chain is built from TRBV4-1 and TRBJ2-2, with D tentatively TRBD2 (5 bases). Trimming cost V 3 bases and J 2 bases, with 16 bases left between them. The CDR3 extends over 17 amino acids. Germline-derived CDR1 and CDR2 are MGHRA and YSYEKL. The CDR3 sequence is CASSHQAVAGNTGELFF. The CDR3 DNA is TGCGCCAGCAGCCACCAAGCGGTGGCCGGCAACACCGGGGAGCTGTTTTTT.

This clonotype was seen more than once but under ten times. CDR3 residues: CASSYVGQGFEKLFF. DNA for the CDR3: TGTGCCAGCAGTTACGTGGGACAGGGTTTTGAAAAACTGTTTTTT. This sequence joins TRBV6-5 and TRBJ1-4; 9 bases line up with TRBD1. This CDR3 has 15 residues. With 2 bases clipped from V and 7 bases from J, the junction kept 5 bases outside the gene matches. Germline values: CDR1 MNHEY, CDR2 SVGAGI.

A few counts support this clonotype. CDR3 in amino acids: CAISERSGRAYNEQFF. Written as DNA, the CDR3 is TGTGCCATCAGTGAGCGAAGCGGGAGGGCCTACAATGAGCAGTTCTTC. The chain couples TRBV10-3 to TRBJ2-1, with 10 bases aligning to TRBD2. V was pared by 2 bases and J by 2 bases, with 3 bases of the junction left unmatched. The CDR3 runs to 16 residues. Germline V gene data show CDR1 as ENHRY and CDR2 as SYGVKD.

Many counts were recorded for this clonotype. V usage is TRBV2 and J usage is TRBJ2-7; D is unresolved. The CDR3 contains 13 residues. Trimming took 4 bases from V and 4 from J, leaving 11 bases between them. Germline-derived CDR1 and CDR2 are SNHLY and FYNNEI. The CDR3 nucleotides are TGTGCCAGCAGTGGTACACGGATGTACGAGCAGTACTTC. Its translation is CASSGTRMYEQYF.

This clonotype came up many times. The rearrangement joins TRBV7-8 to TRBJ2-2; tentatively, D is TRBD1 or TRBD2 (5 bases each). Germline V gene sequence: CDR1 SGHVS, CDR2 FQNEAQ. Trimming stripped 5 bases from V and 0 bases from J, with 10 bases between. This CDR3 has 15 amino acids. DNA for the CDR3: TGTGCCAGCAGCCCGGGACGGACGAACACCGGGGAGCTGTTTTTT. The encoded protein is CASSPGRTNTGELFF. Full variable domain (remainder filled in from reference TRBV7-8 and TRBJ2-2): GAGVSQSPRYKVAKRGQDVALRCDPISGHVSLFWYQQALGQGPEFLTYFQNEAQLDKSGLPSDRFFAERPEGSVSTLKIQRTQQEDSAVYLCASSPGRTNTGELFFGEGSRLTVL.

This clonotype came up many times. This chain links TRBV18 with TRBJ2-5; possible D gene TRBD1, 6 bases. Looked up from germline, CDR1 is KGHSH and CDR2 is LQKENI. This CDR3 spans 16 amino acids. V lost 4 bases to trimming and J lost 0 bases, with 15 bases between them. The CDR3 DNA follows: TGTGCCAGCTCACAGTTCTCAAGGGGGTACCAAGAGACCCAGTACTTC. It translates to CASSQFSRGYQETQYF.

This clonotype showed up many times. The J gene is TRBJ2-4, the V gene TRBV20-1, with D perhaps being TRBD1 or TRBD2 (5 bases each). The germline V and J ends were trimmed by 1 base and 0 bases, with 7 bases remaining between them. This CDR3 is 14 amino acids long. Germline V CDR1 and CDR2: DFQATT, SNEGSKA (reference sequence). Here the CDR3 reads CSARVGVAKNIQYF. The DNA for the CDR3 is TGCAGTGCTAGAGTGGGGGTAGCCAAAAACATTCAGTACTTC.

This clonotype was detected a few times. This chain connects TRBV5-6 to TRBJ2-1, with 14 bases lining up with TRBD2. The V gene's germline CDR1 is SGHDT and CDR2 YYEEEE. This CDR3 has 19 residues. V was pared by 4 bases and J by 6 bases, with 15 bases of the junction left unmatched. The CDR3 bases are TGTGCCAGCAGCCCAAAGCGGACTAGCGGGAGGTCTTCAGGCAATGAGCAGTTCTTC. This translates into CASSPKRTSGRSSGNEQFF. The full variable domain, with the rest looked up from reference TRBV5-6 and TRBJ2-1, is DAGVTQSPTHLIKTRGQQVTLRCSPKSGHDTVSWYQQALGQGPQFIFQYYEEEERQRGNFPDRFSGHQFPNYSSELNVNALLLGDSALYLCASSPKRTSGRSSGNEQFFGPGTRLTVL.

The chain recombines TRBV7-8 with TRBJ2-3; tentatively, D is TRBD2 (5 bases). V lost 2 bases and J 3 bases, leaving 9 bases between the germline ends. The CDR3 length is 14 residues. CDR1 is SGHVS, CDR2 FQNEAQ, per germline. This chain's CDR3 is CASSLIRGTDTQYF. In nucleotides, the CDR3 is TGTGCCAGCAGCTTAATCCGGGGAACAGATACGCAGTATTTT.

The table lists this clonotype with many counts. The chain combines TRBV15 with TRBJ2-1, with D unresolved. This CDR3 spans 12 amino acids. Germline-derived CDR1 and CDR2 are LNHNV and YYDKDF (reference sequence). V was cut by 5 bases and J by 7 bases, with 9 bases left in between. CDR3 in DNA: TGTGCCACCAGCGGGCGGTGGAATGAGCAGTTCTTC. It codes for CATSGRWNEQFF.

This clonotype was seen ten or more times. The chain has TRBV27 and TRBJ1-1; 9 bases are shared with TRBD1. This CDR3 comprises 18 residues. J gave up 4 bases and V 1 base, and 13 bases lay outside the gene matches. Germline V gene data show CDR1 as MNHEY and CDR2 as SMNVEV (reference sequence). The CDR3 DNA reads TGTGCCAGCAGTTTATACCCGGGACAGGGATTTCGTGGCACTGAAGCTTTCTTT. Its translation is CASSLYPGQGFRGTEAFF.

The CDR3 DNA reads TGTGCCAGCAAGGGGGACGTAGAAGAGACCCAGTACTTC. This encodes CASKGDVEETQYF. The chain uses TRBV2 and TRBJ2-5; a weak D match, TRBD1 (6 bases). The CDR3 is made up of 13 amino acids. Between the trimmed V and J ends, which lost 7 bases and 3 bases, there was a span of 12 bases. CDR1 and CDR2 (germline): SNHLY, FYNNEI.

This clonotype was detected ten times or more. The CDR3 DNA reads as TGTGCCAGCAGCTTAGACCGGGTCACCGGGGAGCTGTTTTTT. Its translation: CASSLDRVTGELFF. V and J are TRBV7-2 and TRBJ2-2, with D unclear. The CDR3 has 14 amino acids. The germline V gene encodes CDR1 SGHTA and CDR2 FQGNSA. Trimming removed 1 base from V and 4 bases from J, with 7 bases in between.

This clonotype occurred many times. The chain combines TRBV29-1 with TRBJ2-5; 7 nucleotides match TRBD2. Germline V CDR1 and CDR2: SQVTM, ANQGSEA. V lost 3 bases to trimming and J lost 3 bases; unmatched junction nucleotides: 4. The CDR3 contains 13 residues. This CDR3 is CSVDSSGEETQYF. The DNA of the CDR3 is TGCAGCGTTGACTCTAGCGGAGAAGAGACCCAGTACTTC.

V is TRBV18 and J is TRBJ2-5; 9 positions match TRBD1. From germline, CDR1 is KGHSH and CDR2 LQKENI. The CDR3 is 16 amino acids. Trimming removed 3 bases from V and 6 bases from J; junction bases left unmatched: 11. CDR3 in amino acids: CASSPDRGGIRKTQYF. Here the CDR3 DNA reads TGTGCCAGCTCACCCGACAGGGGGGGTATAAGGAAGACCCAGTACTTC.

Ten or more counts support this clonotype. J is TRBJ2-3 and V is TRBV11-2, with a possible D match to TRBD2 (7 bases). The ends were cut back, 1 base at V and 5 bases at J, with 25 bases in the middle. The CDR3 totals 19 residues. The germline gives CDR1 SGHAT, CDR2 FQNNGV. This chain's CDR3 is CASSLVGGIAGRRGDTQYF. The CDR3 DNA is TGTGCCAGCAGCTTAGTAGGGGGGATAGCGGGCCGAAGGGGAGATACGCAGTATTTT.

There are many counts of this clonotype. The chain links TRBV20-1 to TRBJ1-1, with D unclear. Trimming pared 2 bases from V and 1 base from J, leaving 8 bases between. Germline V gene data show CDR1 as DFQATT and CDR2 as SNEGSKA (reference sequence). This CDR3 contains 13 residues. Here the CDR3 reads CSARWEWNTEAFF. The CDR3 nucleotides read TGCAGTGCTAGATGGGAGTGGAACACTGAAGCTTTCTTT.

V and J are TRBV12-3 or TRBV12-4 and TRBJ1-2; D unclear. V was clipped by 2 bases and J by 4 bases, with 17 bases between them. This CDR3 has 16 amino acids. The CDR3 sequence: CASSLWSGPLIYGYTF. DNA of the CDR3: TGTGCCAGCAGTTTATGGTCAGGCCCCCTTATCTATGGCTACACCTTC.

The V and J genes are TRBV4-3 and TRBJ2-1; 11 positions agree with TRBD2. Germline assignment: CDR1 LGHNA and CDR2 YSLEER. The CDR3 totals 20 residues. The V and J ends lost 1 base and 8 bases, in that order; junction bases with no gene match: 19. The CDR3 protein is CASSQAPRSLAGGHIDEQFF. CDR3 nucleotides: TGCGCCAGCAGCCAAGCTCCCCGTTCCCTAGCGGGGGGTCATATCGATGAGCAGTTCTTC.

The chain combines TRBV4-3 with TRBJ1-2; 7 bases align to TRBD1. CDR3 length: 17 residues. V was pared by 2 bases and J by 4 bases, with 13 bases of the junction left unmatched. In germline, CDR1 is LGHNA, CDR2 YSLEER. Here the CDR3 reads CASSQWGEPGQSYGYTF. The DNA of the CDR3 is TGCGCCAGCAGCCAATGGGGGGAACCGGGACAGTCCTATGGCTACACCTTC.

The V and J genes are TRBV7-8 and TRBJ1-3, with a weak D call TRBD1 (5 bases). The CDR3 runs to 14 residues. Trimming removed 5 bases from V and 4 bases from J, with 12 bases in between. Germline CDR1 is SGHVS and CDR2 is FQNEAQ. The CDR3 region has the DNA TGTGCCAGCAGCGCCAGCTGGGACGGAAACACCATATATTTT. As protein: CASSASWDGNTIYF.

Ten or more counts support this clonotype. The V call is TRBV29-1, the J call TRBJ2-3; weak D call: TRBD1 (7 bases). This CDR3 has 15 amino acids. The germline gives CDR1 SQVTM, CDR2 ANQGSEA. The germline V and J ends were trimmed by 2 bases and 2 bases, with 14 bases remaining between them. The CDR3 loop reads CSVETQGGTTDTQYF. CDR3 bases: TGCAGCGTTGAAACGCAGGGGGGCACCACAGATACGCAGTATTTT.

The V call is TRBV7-6, the J call TRBJ2-7; D perhaps matches TRBD2 (6 bases). The V and J ends lost 4 bases and 5 bases respectively, with 21 bases between them. Germline CDR1 SGHVS, CDR2 FNYEAQ. The CDR3 has 16 amino acids. Written as DNA, the CDR3 is TGTGCCAGCAGCTCTCACCCCAGGGAGGCAGATAACGAGCAGTACTTC. It translates to CASSSHPREADNEQYF.

This clonotype came up many times. The chain employs TRBV7-2 and TRBJ2-7; perhaps D is TRBD1 or TRBD2 (5 bases each). From germline, CDR1 is SGHTA and CDR2 FQGNSA. With 4 bases removed from V and 2 bases from J, the gap between germline ends came to 12 bases. The CDR3 has 14 amino acids. The CDR3: CASSWGGPTYEQYF. CDR3 coding DNA: TGTGCCAGCAGCTGGGGCGGGCCTACCTACGAGCAGTACTTC.

The chain combines TRBV20-1 with TRBJ1-6, with 7 positions matching TRBD1. V lost 8 bases and J lost 5; bases outside the gene matches: 9. The CDR3 has 14 residues. The germline V gene encodes CDR1 DFQATT and CDR2 SNEGSKA (reference sequence). CDR3 amino acids: CSTQKDRNNSPLHF. CDR3 sequence (DNA): TGCAGTACTCAAAAGGACAGGAATAATTCACCCCTCCACTTT.

This chain uses TRBV7-2 with TRBJ2-7; D is perhaps TRBD1 or TRBD2 (6 bases each). Germline V lookup: CDR1 SGHTA, CDR2 FQGNSA. The V end lost 1 base, the J end lost 4 bases, and 14 bases lay between the germline ends. There are 15 residues in the CDR3. CDR3 protein: CASSLGAGHRYEQYF. CDR3 nucleotide sequence: TGTGCCAGCAGCTTAGGGGCGGGACACCGATACGAGCAGTACTTC.

This clonotype was counted only a few times. The rearrangement uses TRBV5-1 and TRBJ2-2; D is undetermined. V shed 0 bases and J shed 4 bases, with 10 bases lying between them. From germline, CDR1 is SGHRS and CDR2 YFSETQ. This CDR3 has 15 residues. CDR3 protein: CASSLESESTGELFF. In DNA, the CDR3 is TGCGCCAGCAGCTTGGAGTCAGAGAGCACCGGGGAGCTGTTTTTT.